The clone carrying this T cell receptor beta chain appeared a few times. In the authors' workflow: Counts of nucleated cells, estimated from reference gene primer amplification, were obtained. The assay was immunoSEQ multiplex PCR, and TCRdb's table has in-frame clones only and misses some. That table supplies the V and J calls and clone size; D and trimming were determined from the DNA. The sample holds 330,000 or so clones, around 90% seen once. The data derive from a study of blood T cell repertoires in COVID-19. The wider study: Sites across the United States, Italy and Spain contributed samples from acute and convalescent COVID-19.

Germline loops: CDR1 LNHDA, CDR2 SQIVND (reference sequence). V dropped 7 bases and J dropped 11 bases, with 20 bases sitting between them. CDR3 length: 13 amino acids. The chain is built from TRBV19 and TRBJ1-1, with D tentatively TRBD1 (6 bases). Material for sequencing was peripheral blood. The sequence was collected from a man aged 25-40 years with COVID-19, enrolled during active disease. The CDR3 loop reads CASTQTHGGFAFF. The CDR3 DNA reads as TGTGCCAGTACCCAAACCCATGGGGGCTTCGCTTTCTTT.